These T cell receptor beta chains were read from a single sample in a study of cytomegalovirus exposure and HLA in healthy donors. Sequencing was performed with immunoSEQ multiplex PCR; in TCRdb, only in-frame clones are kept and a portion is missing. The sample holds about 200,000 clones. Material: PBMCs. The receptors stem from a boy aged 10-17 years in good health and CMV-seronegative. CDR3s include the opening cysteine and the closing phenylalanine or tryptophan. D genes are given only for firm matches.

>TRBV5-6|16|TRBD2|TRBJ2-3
TGTGCCAGCAGCTTACTAGCGGGGGGCCTCACAGATACGCAGTATTTT
CASSLLAGGLTDTQYF
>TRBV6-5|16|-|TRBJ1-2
TGTGCCAGCAGTTACTCTGGGGCTAGCGTGGTCTATGGCTACACCTTC
CASSYSGASVVYGYTF
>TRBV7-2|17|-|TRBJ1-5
TGTGCCAGCAGTCCTTCCGGCTGGGCCGATGGCAATCAGCCCCAGCATTTT
CASSPSGWADGNQPQHF
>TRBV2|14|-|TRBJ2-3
TGTGCCAGCAGTGCGTTGAGGGGGACAGATACGCAGTATTTT
CASSALRGTDTQYF
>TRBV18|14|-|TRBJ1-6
TGTGCCAGCTCGGGTGCGACTCCTAATTCACCCCTCCACTTT
CASSGATPNSPLHF
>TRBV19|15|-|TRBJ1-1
TGTGCCAGTAGTCCTTCCGGGGGAGGGGGCACTGAAGCTTTCTTT
CASSPSGGGGTEAFF
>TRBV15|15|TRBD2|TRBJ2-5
TGTGCCACCAGCGCCGGGGGACTAGCAGGGGGGACCCAGTACTTC
CATSAGGLAGGTQYF
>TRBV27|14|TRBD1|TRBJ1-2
TGTGCCAGCAGCCCCAGGACAGGGAGCTATGGCTACACCTTC
CASSPRTGSYGYTF
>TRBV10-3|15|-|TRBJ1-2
TGTGCCATCAATGAGCGCCTCCGGGATAACTATGGCTACACCTTC
CAINERLRDNYGYTF
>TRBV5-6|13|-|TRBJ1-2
TGTGCCAGCAGCGCTGGGGCGCCCTATGGCTACACCTTC
CASSAGAPYGYTF
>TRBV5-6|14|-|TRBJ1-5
TGTGCCAGCAGCTTGGGAATGGTTAGTCAGCCCCAGCATTTT
CASSLGMVSQPQHF
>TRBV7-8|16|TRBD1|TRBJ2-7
TGTGCCAGCAGCTTAGTGGGACAGGGGAACTCCTACGAGCAGTACTTC
CASSLVGQGNSYEQYF
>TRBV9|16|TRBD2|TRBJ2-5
TGTGCCAGCAGCGTAGTATCCCTAGCGGGTCAAGAGACCCAGTACTTC
CASSVVSLAGQETQYF
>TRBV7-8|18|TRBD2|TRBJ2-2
TGTGCCAGCAGCTTAAGACTAGCGGGGGCCCCGAACACCGGGGAGCTGTTTTTT
CASSLRLAGAPNTGELFF
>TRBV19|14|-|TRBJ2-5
TGTGCCAGTAGCCCTACCCGGGACAAAGAGACTCAGTACTTC
CASSPTRDKETQYF
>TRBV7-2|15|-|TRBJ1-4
TGTGCCAGCAGCTCCCTGGGGGGTCTTAATGAAAAACTGTTTTTT
CASSSLGGLNEKLFF
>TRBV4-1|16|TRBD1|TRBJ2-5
TGCGCCAGCAGCCGAATGACAGGGGGCGGGGCAGAGACCCAGTACTTC
CASSRMTGGGAETQYF
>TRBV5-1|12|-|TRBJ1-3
TGCGCCAGCAGCACCGACCGGGACACCATATATTTT
CASSTDRDTIYF
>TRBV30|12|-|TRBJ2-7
TGTGCCTGGTCAGGGGGGAGTTCCGAGCAGTACTTC
CAWSGGSSEQYF
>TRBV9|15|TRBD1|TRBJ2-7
TGTGCCAGCAGCGTCAGTGGGACAGGGCTCTACGAGCAGTACTTC
CASSVSGTGLYEQYF
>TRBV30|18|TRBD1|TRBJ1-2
TGTGCCTGGAGTGATACAGGGGTTGTACTAGTTTCTAACTATGGCTACACCTTC
CAWSDTGVVLVSNYGYTF
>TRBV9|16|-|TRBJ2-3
TGTGCCAGCAGCTTTCGGACAGCGTCTAGCACAGATACGCAGTATTTT
CASSFRTASSTDTQYF
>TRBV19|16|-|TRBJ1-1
TGTGCCAGTATGGCGGGACGGACGATAGTGAACACTGAAGCTTTCTTT
CASMAGRTIVNTEAFF
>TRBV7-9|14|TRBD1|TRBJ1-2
TGTGCCAGCAGCTTTTTGGGACAGGGCGATCGCTACACCTTC
CASSFLGQGDRYTF
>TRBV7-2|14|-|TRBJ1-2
TGTGCCAGCAGCTCCCTAGGACAGAACTATGGCTACACCTTC
CASSSLGQNYGYTF
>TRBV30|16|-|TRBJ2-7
TGTGCCTGGAGCGTCACCGGCCGAGGGAGAATAGGCGAGCAGTACTTC
CAWSVTGRGRIGEQYF
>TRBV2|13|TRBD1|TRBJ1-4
TGTGCCAGCAGAACCGGGACAGGGGATATTCTGTTTTTT
CASRTGTGDILFF
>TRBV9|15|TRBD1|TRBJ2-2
TGTGCCAGCAGCGTAGAGGGGACAGGGACCGGGGAGCTGTTTTTT
CASSVEGTGTGELFF
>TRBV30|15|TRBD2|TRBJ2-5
TGTGCCTGGAGTGTATCTGGGACTAGCGTGGAGACCCAGTACTTC
CAWSVSGTSVETQYF